These 28 T cell receptor beta chains share one sample of origin, sequenced in a study of CXCR3-negative and CXCR3-positive naive CD8 T cells. These receptors' antigens are unknown. Notes on the study in general: Naive cells that were CXCR3-positive had more hydrophobic TRB CDR3s (compared with CXCR3-negative naive cells).

Through 5' RACE with UMI labels, the TRB cDNA libraries were prepared. Reanalyzing the 5' RACE reads, TCRdb keeps one entry per CDR3 protein, without DNA. The sample data list 150,000 or so distinct CDR3 sequences. Specimen: naive CXCR3+ CD8+ T cells from blood. Subset in this sample: CD45RO-CCR7+CD27+CD95- naive CD8+ T cells expressing CXCR3 (TNR3+). These receptors were collected from a human donor in good health. Some clones in this sample may be carry-over from other donors' samples.

V is TRBV19 and J is TRBJ2-7; the D call from TCRdb, TRBD2, cannot be confirmed without DNA. This CDR3 is built from 14 residues. Germline V lookup: CDR1 LNHDA, CDR2 SQIVND (reference sequence). The chain's CDR3 is CASSTGTTGYEQYF.

The V gene is TRBV6-5, the J gene TRBJ2-7; TCRdb calls TRBD1, which cannot be checked without DNA. Germline CDR1 and CDR2: MNHEY and SVGAGI. This CDR3 region has 14 residues. CDR3 protein: CASSSWTGQHKQYF.

The CDR3 here is CASSFAGALGELFF. The rearrangement links TRBV28 to TRBJ2-2. The CDR3 totals 14 residues. Per the germline V gene, CDR1 is MDHEN and CDR2 is SYDVKM.

The chain has TRBV15 and TRBJ2-3; checking the TCRdb D call of TRBD2 is not possible without DNA. The CDR3 length is 15 residues. Germline loops: CDR1 LNHNV, CDR2 YYDKDF (reference sequence). The CDR3 here is CATSNGLAGTDTQYF.

The chain recombines TRBV13 with TRBJ2-1. Per the germline V gene, CDR1 is PRHDT and CDR2 is FYEKMQ (reference sequence). The CDR3 contains 14 residues. This CDR3 is CASISGGSYNEQFF.

J is TRBJ2-5 and V is TRBV7-2; TCRdb selects TRBD1, and the lack of DNA leaves this call unchecked. Germline values: CDR1 SGHTA, CDR2 FQGNSA. The CDR3 contains 15 residues. CDR3: CASSFWTGQQETQYF.

The chain couples TRBV9 to TRBJ2-7; the TRBD1 assignment by TCRdb is unverifiable without DNA. The CDR3 has 17 residues. The germline CDR1 and CDR2 sequences are SGDLS and YYNGEE. The chain's CDR3 is CASSVEDMTASGFQQYF.

The chain carries TRBV6-6 and TRBJ1-5; TCRdb's D call of TRBD1 is untestable without DNA. The CDR3 covers 16 residues. The germline gives CDR1 MNHNY, CDR2 SVGAGI (reference sequence). The CDR3 here is CASSYSGQGFVEPQHF.

The chain is built from TRBV2 and TRBJ2-7. This CDR3 is 12 amino acids long. CDR1 and CDR2 from the germline V gene are SNHLY and FYNNEI. The CDR3 is CARSQLGNEQYF.

The rearrangement uses TRBV7-8 and TRBJ2-7; the TRBD2 assignment by TCRdb is unverifiable without DNA. The CDR3 has 14 amino acids. Germline assignment: CDR1 SGHVS and CDR2 FQNEAQ. Here the CDR3 reads CASSTRLNSYEQYF.

The V gene is TRBV9, the J gene TRBJ2-1; the D call from TCRdb, TRBD2, cannot be confirmed without DNA. The CDR3 is 14 residues long. Germline V gene data show CDR1 as SGDLS and CDR2 as YYNGEE. The CDR3 here is CASSPGLPMNEQFF.

J is TRBJ1-6 and V is TRBV4-1; TCRdb calls TRBD1, which cannot be checked without DNA. The CDR3 consists of 16 residues. Germline V gene lookup returns CDR1 MGHRA and CDR2 YSYEKL. The CDR3 is CASSQELGHTNSPLHF.

This chain uses TRBV7-2 with TRBJ2-3; the D call of TRBD1 rests on TCRdb alone, since no DNA is present to check it. CDR3 size: 15 residues. Looked up from germline, CDR1 is SGHTA and CDR2 is FQGNSA. CDR3 loop: CASSSPLFGTDTQYF.

The genes are TRBV27 and TRBJ2-7; TCRdb outputs TRBD1, but without DNA this stays unchecked. This CDR3 region has 13 residues. CDR1 is MNHEY and CDR2 is SMNVEV in the germline V gene (reference sequence). This chain's CDR3 is CASSWGQAYEQYF.

The rearrangement joins TRBV7-9 to TRBJ2-1; TCRdb's D gene call, TRBD1, goes unchecked for lack of DNA. Germline CDR1 SEHNR, CDR2 FQNEAQ (reference sequence). The CDR3 spans 16 residues. Here the CDR3 reads CASSPMFRVRYNEQFF.

The gene calls are TRBV12-3 or TRBV12-4 and TRBJ2-3; with no DNA, the TCRdb D assignment of TRBD2 cannot be verified. This CDR3 contains 12 residues. The CDR3 here is CASTLPRDTQYF.

The chain employs TRBV27 and TRBJ2-2; the D gene TCRdb calls, TRBD1, cannot be checked with no DNA. The CDR3 length is 16 residues. Germline V lookup: CDR1 MNHEY, CDR2 SMNVEV (reference sequence). The CDR3: CASTPYRGENTGELFF.

The rearrangement joins TRBV5-1 to TRBJ2-7; the D call of TRBD2 rests on TCRdb alone, since no DNA is present to check it. Germline CDR1 and CDR2: SGHRS and YFSETQ. The CDR3 is made up of 16 amino acids. The CDR3 spells CASSLGLAATAYEQYF.

The chain combines TRBV5-6 with TRBJ2-3; TCRdb selects TRBD2, and the lack of DNA leaves this call unchecked. Germline V CDR1 and CDR2: SGHDT, YYEEEE. This CDR3 is 18 amino acids long. The CDR3 reads CASSLVASGRARTDTQYF.

The rearrangement joins TRBV29-1 to TRBJ2-2. The germline V gene has CDR1 SQVTM and CDR2 ANQGSEA. CDR3 length: 12 residues. The CDR3 loop reads CSVVFGTGELFF.

The V call is TRBV27, the J call TRBJ2-1. The CDR3 spans 18 residues. CDR1 is MNHEY, CDR2 SMNVEV, per germline (reference sequence). CDR3 sequence reads: CASSFLGSRSSSDNEQFF.

CDR3 sequence: CASARQGLYYEQYF. The gene calls are TRBV28 and TRBJ2-7; TCRdb indicates TRBD1, and absent DNA this call remains unverified. Germline V gene data show CDR1 as MDHEN and CDR2 as SYDVKM. The CDR3 is made up of 14 amino acids.

This chain connects TRBV27 to TRBJ1-2. There are 13 residues in the CDR3. Germline CDR1 MNHEY, CDR2 SMNVEV (reference sequence). CDR3: CASSLASGYGYTF.

This chain uses TRBV12-3 or TRBV12-4 with TRBJ2-7. The CDR3 covers 13 residues. The CDR3 sequence: CASSSSDLLEQYF.

The rearrangement joins TRBV9 to TRBJ1-3; lacking DNA, the TRBD1 call made by TCRdb goes unchecked. The CDR3 runs 15 residues. Germline V gene sequence: CDR1 SGDLS, CDR2 YYNGEE. CDR3 amino acids: CASSSTAFEGNTIYF.

This chain uses TRBV11-2 with TRBJ2-1; TCRdb selects TRBD1, and the lack of DNA leaves this call unchecked. Germline values: CDR1 SGHAT, CDR2 FQNNGV. CDR3 length: 14 amino acids. The CDR3 sequence: CASSWTDFYNEQFF.

The V gene is TRBV29-1, the J gene TRBJ2-3; lacking DNA, the TRBD1 call made by TCRdb goes unchecked. The CDR3 has 17 amino acids. Germline CDR1 and CDR2: SQVTM and ANQGSEA. CDR3 protein: CSVHAEVWGLLADTQYF.

This chain connects TRBV29-1 to TRBJ2-1; the TCRdb D gene call, TRBD1, has no DNA to confirm it. Germline CDR1 SQVTM, CDR2 ANQGSEA. The CDR3 contains 12 residues. CDR3 loop: CSVRFGGNEQFF.